This entry lists 8 T cell receptor beta chains sequenced from one sample in a study of shared clonotypes between healthy human individuals (TCRdb year 2020). Receptor amplification or capture employed the immunoSEQ multiplex PCR assay. The source is immuneACCESS, and TCRdb retained only in-frame sequences with V and J called. Part of the clones is not carried over; for the studies checked, unresolved V genes explain less than half of this, and the remainder is unexplained. Counted in this sample were about 600,000 clones; around 97% of them appeared once. Around 0.06% of the sample goes to the ten largest clones. Material for sequencing was naive CD4+ T cells sorted from blood. The cell subset or site tag for this specimen amounts to: CD45RA+ positively selected. These receptor sequences come from a woman in her twenties or thirties in good health.

This sequence joins TRBV11-2 and TRBJ1-2, with D unclear. V was pared by 2 bases and J by 4 bases, with 14 bases between. The germline gives CDR1 SGHAT, CDR2 FQNNGV. CDR3 length equals 15 residues. The CDR3 reads CASSLSDGVGYGYTF. In DNA, the CDR3 is TGTGCCAGCAGCTTATCAGACGGGGTAGGCTATGGCTACACCTTC.

The chain recombines TRBV14 with TRBJ2-7; weak D call: TRBD2 (5 bases). Looked up from germline, CDR1 is SGHDN and CDR2 is FVKESK. The CDR3 totals 15 residues. Trimming left V 4 bases short and J 3 bases short, with 16 bases between. Written as DNA, the CDR3 is TGTGCCAGCAGCCCCGGGAACCACCTGGGCTACGAGCAGTACTTC. Translated: CASSPGNHLGYEQYF.

The chain employs TRBV5-1 and TRBJ2-1; 8 bases align to TRBD1. The CDR3 contains 14 residues. Germline lookup yields CDR1 SGHRS and CDR2 YFSETQ. With 7 bases clipped from V and 4 bases from J, the junction kept 7 bases outside the gene matches. The chain's CDR3 is CASLGQGYYNEQFF. The CDR3 bases are TGCGCCAGCCTAGGACAGGGATATTACAATGAGCAGTTCTTC.

CDR3 residues: CASSNAQGPKNIQYF. The CDR3, as DNA: TGTGCCAGCAGTAACGCACAGGGGCCCAAAAACATTCAGTACTTC. J is TRBJ2-4 and V is TRBV28; 7 positions agree with TRBD1. The CDR3 spans 15 residues. V was pared by 5 bases and J by 2 bases, with 6 bases of the junction left unmatched. Germline values: CDR1 MDHEN, CDR2 SYDVKM. Looking up the rest from reference TRBV28 and TRBJ2-4 gives the full variable domain: DVKVTQSSRYLVKRTGEKVFLECVQDMDHENMFWYRQDPGLGLRLIYFSYDVKMKEKGDIPEGYSVSREKKERFSLILESASTNQTSMYLCASSNAQGPKNIQYFGAGTRLSVL.

The chain combines TRBV6-6 with TRBJ1-1, with D perhaps matching TRBD1 (5 bases). CDR3 length: 14 amino acids. Trimming shortened V by 7 bases and J by 7 bases, and 19 bases separated the two germline ends. Germline assignment: CDR1 MNHNY and CDR2 SVGAGI (reference sequence). The CDR3 sequence is CASTLGVGRGEAFF. DNA of the CDR3: TGTGCCAGCACACTTGGTGTAGGGAGGGGTGAAGCTTTCTTT.

This chain links TRBV5-1 with TRBJ2-7; D possibly corresponds to TRBD1 (8 bases). The CDR3 totals 14 residues. The germline V and J ends were trimmed by 3 bases and 4 bases, with 14 bases remaining between them. The V gene's germline CDR1 is SGHRS and CDR2 YFSETQ. CDR3 loop: CASSSGQGGYEQYF. CDR3 nucleotide sequence: TGCGCCAGCAGCTCCGGACAGGGAGGGTACGAGCAGTACTTC. Using reference TRBV5-1 and TRBJ2-7 for the parts outside the CDR3, the full variable domain is KAGVTQTPRYLIKTRGQQVTLSCSPISGHRSVSWYQQTPGQGLQFLFEYFSETQRNKGNFPGRFSGRQFSNSRSEMNVSTLELGDSALYLCASSSGQGGYEQYFGPGTRLTVT.

The chain carries TRBV19 and TRBJ2-2, with 8 bases lining up with TRBD2. With 4 bases clipped from V and 7 bases from J, the junction kept 11 bases outside the gene matches. This CDR3 contains 16 residues. The germline gives CDR1 LNHDA, CDR2 SQIVND (reference sequence). The CDR3 spells CASSTTSALRHGELFF. The DNA for the CDR3 is TGTGCCAGTAGTACGACTAGCGCCCTGCGACACGGGGAGCTGTTTTTT.

Turning to this clone: This specimen includes other DNA sequences encoding the same CDR3. The V call is TRBV5-1, the J call TRBJ2-1, with 7 bases fitting TRBD2. This CDR3 is 13 amino acids long. After removal of 1 base from V and 5 bases from J, the junction contained 0 bases not matched to a gene. CDR1 is SGHRS and CDR2 is YFSETQ in the germline V gene. The CDR3 sequence is CASSLLADNEQFF. Here the CDR3 DNA reads TGCGCCAGCAGCTTGCTAGCGGACAATGAGCAGTTCTTC.